The 3 T cell receptor beta chains below come from one sample, sequenced in a study of neurological immune-mediated disorders. From the 5' RACE reads, TCRdb called clonotypes with MiXCR, one entry per CDR3 protein. The sample lists 90,000 to 100,000 distinct CDR3 sequences, around 3.4% occurring once. Sequencing used PBMCs. The origin of the receptors is a woman under 30 with multiple sclerosis.

This clonotype was seen ten or more times. CDR3 DNA: TGTGCCAGCATCCTCGAGGGAAAATCCACCGGGGAGCTGTTTTTT. It yields the protein CASILEGKSTGELFF. This chain links TRBV3-1 with TRBJ2-2; maybe TRBD2 (5 bases). In germline, CDR1 is LGHDT, CDR2 YNNKEL (reference sequence). Trimming took 7 bases from V and 4 from J, leaving 16 bases between them. The length of the CDR3 is 15 residues.

There are many counts of this clonotype. The chain carries TRBV7-3 and TRBJ1-1, with a weak D call TRBD1 (6 bases). This CDR3 is 14 amino acids long. V lost 5 bases to trimming and J lost 5 bases, with 15 bases between them. CDR1 is SGHTA, CDR2 FQGTGA, per germline. This CDR3 reads CASSPGAGETEAFF. For the CDR3, the DNA is TGTGCCAGCAGCCCGGGCGCAGGGGAGACTGAAGCTTTCTTT.

There are many counts of this clonotype. The chain links TRBV6-1 to TRBJ1-1, with 7 bases matching TRBD1. The CDR3 runs to 17 residues. In germline, CDR1 is MNHNS, CDR2 SASEGT. V was pared by 5 bases and J by 1 base, with 13 bases of the junction left unmatched. CDR3 sequence reads: CASSYTQGLSWNTEAFF. The CDR3 nucleotides read TGTGCCAGCAGTTACACACAGGGGCTCTCATGGAACACTGAAGCTTTCTTT.